The 11 T cell receptor beta chains below all came from one sample that was sequenced in a study of T cells in Graves' hyperthyroidism and ophthalmopathy. RNA transcripts provided the source from which TCR beta CDR3 regions were amplified. Researchers ran a first-round RT-PCR on the TCR CDR3 using the HTBI primer set. TCRdb re-called the multiplex PCR reads through MiXCR, storing one row per CDR3 protein. The sample yields around 380,000 distinct CDR3 sequences, 13% seen once. The sample was blood. The receptors originated from a man aged 25-45 years with Graves' hyperthyroidism that later progressed to Graves' ophthalmopathy.

The chain employs TRBV20-1 and TRBJ1-2; 7 nucleotides match TRBD1. Germline assignment: CDR1 DFQATT and CDR2 SNEGSKA (reference sequence). With 3 bases clipped from V and 10 bases from J, the junction kept 8 bases outside the gene matches. CDR3 length: 12 amino acids. This CDR3 is CSASTGDFAYTF. CDR3 coding DNA: TGCAGTGCTAGTACAGGGGATTTTGCCTACACCTTC.

This clonotype was recorded at least ten times. This rearrangement joins TRBV10-3 to TRBJ1-2; 8 bases fit TRBD1. There are 14 residues in the CDR3. Germline V gene data show CDR1 as ENHRY and CDR2 as SYGVKD. V lost 6 bases to trimming and J lost 4 bases; unmatched junction nucleotides: 7. The CDR3, as DNA: TGTGCCATCAGATATGGACAGGGTAGCTATGGCTACACCTTC. Residues: CAIRYGQGSYGYTF.

This clonotype was recorded once. The chain recombines TRBV18 with TRBJ2-5, with D possibly matching TRBD2 (6 bases). Germline loops: CDR1 KGHSH, CDR2 LQKENI. V gave up 5 bases and J gave up 5 bases, with 18 bases separating them. The CDR3 totals 15 residues. CDR3 loop: CASSAGPSSGETQYF. The DNA of the CDR3 is TGTGCCAGCTCAGCGGGACCGAGTAGCGGTGAGACCCAGTACTTC.

This clonotype has a count of ten or more. This sequence joins TRBV7-9 and TRBJ2-3; the match to TRBD2 covers 7 bases. The CDR3 length is 14 residues. With V trimmed by 1 base and J by 5 bases, 3 bases remained unmatched. Per germline, CDR1 SEHNR and CDR2 FQNEAQ (reference sequence). The CDR3, as DNA: TGTGCCAGCAGCTTAGACCTAGCGGTAGATACGCAGTATTTT. Translated: CASSLDLAVDTQYF.

The CDR3 region is CASSSRGAGANVLTF. CDR3 nucleotide sequence: TGCGCCAGCAGCTCCAGGGGCGCTGGGGCCAACGTCCTGACTTTC. The chain is built from TRBV5-1 and TRBJ2-6; tentatively, D is TRBD1 (6 bases). Germline CDR1 is SGHRS and CDR2 is YFSETQ. The CDR3 length is 15 residues. Trimming pared 3 bases from V and 2 bases from J, leaving 9 bases between.

On this clonotype: This may be a read error: a much more frequent sequence differs by one nucleotide. The chain is built from TRBV28 and TRBJ1-1; no definite D call. Trimming stripped 6 bases from V and 4 bases from J, with 24 bases between. The germline V gene has CDR1 MDHEN and CDR2 SYDVKM. The CDR3 has 17 amino acids. The CDR3 region has the DNA TGTGCCAGCAGCCCTTATCGGGGTGGGATACTGAGCACTGAAGCTTTCTTT. It encodes CASSPYRGGILSTEAFF.

This clonotype was picked up many times. This sequence joins TRBV5-1 and TRBJ2-7; TRBD2 aligns across 8 bases. Germline V gene lookup returns CDR1 SGHRS and CDR2 YFSETQ. CDR3 length: 16 residues. Trimming cost V 1 base and J 0 bases; bases outside gene matches: 6. The chain's CDR3 is CASSLSLAGSSYEQYF. For the CDR3, the DNA is TGCGCCAGCAGCTTGTCCTTAGCGGGGAGCTCCTACGAGCAGTACTTC.

V usage is TRBV28 and J usage is TRBJ2-7; D not resolved. There are 15 residues in the CDR3. The ends were cut back, 7 bases at V and 0 bases at J, with 16 bases in the middle. Germline assignment: CDR1 MDHEN and CDR2 SYDVKM. The CDR3 sequence: CASTNPLAFSYEQYF. The CDR3, as DNA: TGTGCCAGCACTAACCCCTTAGCATTCTCCTACGAGCAGTACTTC.

In regard to this clonotype: A much larger clonotype is one base distant, so this may be a read error. The CDR3 DNA sequence: TGCAGTGCTAGGGGGACAGGGAGCCACGGACGGCCCCAGCATTTT. Amino acid sequence: CSARGTGSHGRPQHF. The chain joins TRBV20-1 to TRBJ1-5; TRBD1 matches 9 bases. This CDR3 comprises 15 residues. The ends lost 3 bases at V and 9 bases at J; junction bases unmatched: 12. Germline V CDR1 and CDR2: DFQATT, SNEGSKA (reference sequence).

This clonotype was found many times. The rearrangement links TRBV5-1 to TRBJ1-2, with 7 positions matching TRBD1. V was pared by 2 bases and J by 0 bases, with 10 bases of the junction left unmatched. This CDR3 has 17 amino acids. Germline assignment: CDR1 SGHRS and CDR2 YFSETQ. As DNA, the CDR3 is TGCGCCAGCAGCTTTGGTCTACAGGGGATGTCTAACTATGGCTACACCTTC. Its translation: CASSFGLQGMSNYGYTF. The variable domain in full, with the rest retrieved from reference TRBV5-1 and TRBJ1-2, is KAGVTQTPRYLIKTRGQQVTLSCSPISGHRSVSWYQQTPGQGLQFLFEYFSETQRNKGNFPGRFSGRQFSNSRSEMNVSTLELGDSALYLCASSFGLQGMSNYGYTFGSGTRLTVV.

The V gene is TRBV13, the J gene TRBJ2-1; 8 bases align to TRBD2. Germline CDR1 PRHDT, CDR2 FYEKMQ (reference sequence). The CDR3 consists of 15 residues. Losses at the gene ends were 4 bases for V and 8 bases for J; bases not matched to a gene: 10. CDR3 sequence reads: CASSSGTSAHYEQFF. CDR3 nucleotides: TGTGCCAGCAGCTCCGGGACTAGTGCCCATTATGAGCAGTTCTTC.